This T cell receptor (beta chain) was documented in a study of cytomegalovirus exposure and HLA in healthy donors. Primers: 60 Vbeta forward and 13 Jbeta reverse. Clones were read by immunoSEQ multiplex PCR, and TCRdb kept only the in-frame ones, dropping some. The sample consists of 140,000 to 150,000 clones, around 78% of them appearing once. CDR3 length equals 15 residues. The trim removed 5 bases at V and 6 bases at J, leaving 8 bases unmatched. The V gene's germline CDR1 is LNHDA and CDR2 SQIVND (reference sequence). This receptor was taken from a woman in her late teens or twenties in good health and CMV-seropositive. Sequencing input: PBMCs. The V gene is TRBV19, the J gene TRBJ1-5; the match to TRBD1 covers 9 bases. The CDR3 region has the DNA TGTGCCAGTAGTGGGGGACAGGGTATAGCTCAGCCCCAGCATTTT. This gives the protein CASSGGQGIAQPQHF.